This T cell receptor (beta chain) was captured in a study of blood T cell repertoires in COVID-19 (dated by TCRdb to 2018 to 2021). A note on the overall study: Samples from collaborators originated in the United States, Italy and Spain and spanned both the acute and convalescent phases of COVID-19. The prospective study material was composed of cDNA or gDNA derived from T cells, B-cell-depleted T cells, or PBMCs. Subjects who had been exposed to COVID-19, were actively infected with it, or had recovered from it provided the deeply sampled blood TCRbeta repertoires that made up the dataset. A freely available public database, intended as a resource for researchers studying the immune response to SARS-CoV-2, is where the repertoires were released. Samples were obtained from the ongoing ImmuneRACE study (first 160 participants) and from about 1,300 subjects provided by 6 global collaborators. A de-identified subject ID, COVID-19 status, age in years and sex were almost always included in the sample metadata. HLA class I and class II types, where available, came from metadata supplied by the sample provider rather than from assay-based typing. Beyond this particular receptor, the publication reports: How much clinical and demographic metadata was included differed by source and by participant, and the metadata was provided uncurated.

Each collaborating institution followed its own protocols to collect whole blood in K2EDTA tubes. Collaborator samples were shipped for TCRbeta analysis as frozen whole blood, isolated PBMCs, or DNA extracted from either sample type. With respect to this clone: Its recognized antigen is unknown. Base-call qualities are not available, and no considerably larger clone is one nucleotide away.

The CDR3 contains 15 residues, cysteine and phenylalanine counted. Of all the DNA, just the CDR3 is kept, 45 bases in frame from base 1. From the germline V gene (reference sequence), CDR1 is SSHAT and CDR2 is FNYEAQ. The V and J ends are trimmed by 1 base and 4 bases, leaving 10 bases between them. The immunoSEQ Assay, a bias-controlled multiplex PCR, was used to amplify TCRbeta CDR3 regions from genomic DNA. The authors' pipeline ran thus. Nucleated cell counts per sample were estimated from amplification of reference gene primers within the assay. To quantify the absolute abundance of each unique TCRbeta CDR3 rearrangement, sequence reads were collapsed and filtered. For each sample, productive Simpson clonality was calculated by taking the square root of Simpson's diversity index across productive rearrangements. TCRdb provides this immuneACCESS table in a form limited to in-frame rearrangements. Some clones are lacking; in checked studies, under half of them reflect an unresolved V gene, and why the rest are absent is not known. From that table come the V and J calls and clone size; the DNA was used to work out D and trimming. Recorded for this sample are 90,000 to 100,000 clones; around 82% of them occurred a single time. The top ten clonotypes cover 9.5% to 15% of the sample.

The chain uses TRBV7-7 and TRBJ2-2; TRBD1 is possibly the D segment (7 matching bases). The sequencing sample was made of peripheral blood. This sequence was found in a human donor in a cohort sampled during active COVID-19. The DNA sequence follows: TGTGCCAGCAGCTTAGAGCAGGGGGGCACCGGGGAGCTGTTTTTT. This encodes CASSLEQGGTGELFF.